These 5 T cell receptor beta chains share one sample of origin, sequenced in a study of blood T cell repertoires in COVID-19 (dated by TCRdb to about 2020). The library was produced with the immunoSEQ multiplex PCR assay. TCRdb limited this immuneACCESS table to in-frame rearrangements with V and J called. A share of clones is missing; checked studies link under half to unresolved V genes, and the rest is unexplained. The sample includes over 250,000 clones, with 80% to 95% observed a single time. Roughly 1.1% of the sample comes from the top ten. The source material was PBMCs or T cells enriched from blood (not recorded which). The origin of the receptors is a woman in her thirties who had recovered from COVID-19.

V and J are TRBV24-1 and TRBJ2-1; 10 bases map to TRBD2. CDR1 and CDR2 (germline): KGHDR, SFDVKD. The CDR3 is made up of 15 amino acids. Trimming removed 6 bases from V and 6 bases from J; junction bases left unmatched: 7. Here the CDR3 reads CATSSSGRSGNEQFF. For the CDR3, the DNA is TGTGCCACCAGTAGTAGCGGGAGGTCTGGCAATGAGCAGTTCTTC.

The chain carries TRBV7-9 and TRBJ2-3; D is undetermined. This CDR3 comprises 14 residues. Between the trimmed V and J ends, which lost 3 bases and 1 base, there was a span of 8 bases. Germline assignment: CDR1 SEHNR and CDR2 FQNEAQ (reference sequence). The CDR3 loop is CASSFDGGTDTQYF. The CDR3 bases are TGTGCCAGCAGCTTCGACGGAGGCACAGATACGCAGTATTTT.

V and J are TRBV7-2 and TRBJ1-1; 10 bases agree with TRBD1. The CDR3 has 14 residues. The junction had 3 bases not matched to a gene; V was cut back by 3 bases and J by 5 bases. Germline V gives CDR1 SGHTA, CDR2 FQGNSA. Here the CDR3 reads CASSFGTGVTEAFF. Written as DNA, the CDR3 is TGTGCCAGCAGCTTCGGGACAGGGGTTACTGAAGCTTTCTTT. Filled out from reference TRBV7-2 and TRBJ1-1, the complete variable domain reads GAGVSQSPSNKVTEKGKDVELRCDPISGHTALYWYRQSLGQGLEFLIYFQGNSAPDKSGLPSDRFSAERTGGSVSTLTIQRTQQEDSAVYLCASSFGTGVTEAFFGQGTRLTVV.

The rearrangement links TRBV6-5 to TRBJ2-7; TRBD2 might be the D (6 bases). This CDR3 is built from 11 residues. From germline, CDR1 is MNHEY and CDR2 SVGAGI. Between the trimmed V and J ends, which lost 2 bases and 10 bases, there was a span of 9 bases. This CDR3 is CASSYQRVQYF. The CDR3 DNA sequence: TGTGCCAGCAGTTACCAGCGGGTCCAGTACTTC.

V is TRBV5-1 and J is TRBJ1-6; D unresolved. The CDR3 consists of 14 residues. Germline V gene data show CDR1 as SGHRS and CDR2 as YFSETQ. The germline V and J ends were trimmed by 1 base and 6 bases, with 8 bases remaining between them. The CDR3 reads CASSLTDSNSPLHF. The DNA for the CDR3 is TGCGCCAGCAGCTTGACAGATTCTAATTCACCCCTCCACTTT.